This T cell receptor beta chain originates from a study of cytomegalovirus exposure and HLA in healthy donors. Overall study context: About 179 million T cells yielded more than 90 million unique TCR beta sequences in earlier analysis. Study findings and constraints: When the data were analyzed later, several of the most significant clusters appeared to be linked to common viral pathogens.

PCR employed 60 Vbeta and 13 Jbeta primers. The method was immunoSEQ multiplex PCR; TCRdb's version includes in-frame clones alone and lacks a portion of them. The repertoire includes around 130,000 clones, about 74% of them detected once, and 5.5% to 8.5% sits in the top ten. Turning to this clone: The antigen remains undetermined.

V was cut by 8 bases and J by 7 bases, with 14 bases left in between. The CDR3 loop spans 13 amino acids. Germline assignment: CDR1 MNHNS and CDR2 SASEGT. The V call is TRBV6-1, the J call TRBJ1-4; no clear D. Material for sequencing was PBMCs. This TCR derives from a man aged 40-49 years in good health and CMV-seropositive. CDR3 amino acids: CASQRGFGEKLFF. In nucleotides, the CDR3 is TGTGCCAGCCAGAGAGGATTTGGTGAAAAACTGTTTTTT.